This TCR beta chain was found in a study of OX40 agonist ivuxolimab in advanced cancers. The CDR3 is 12 amino acids. Trimming cost V 5 bases and J 15 bases, with 18 bases left between them. Germline loops: CDR1 SNHLY, CDR2 FYNNEI. Generated by immunoSEQ multiplex PCR, the TCRdb table keeps only in-frame clones and is missing some. The top ten clones hold 0.5% to 0.6% of a sample with some 67,000 clones, 88% of them seen once. The chain links TRBV2 to TRBJ2-3; D perhaps matches TRBD2 (6 bases). Sequencing used CD4+ or CD8+ T cells sorted from blood, obtained in a trial of the OX40 agonist ivuxolimab. The receptor was isolated from an adult with an advanced solid tumor such as melanoma, head and neck, liver or kidney cancer. DNA for the CDR3: TGTGCCAGCAGTCCCGAACTGACTAGTATCTATTTT. Amino acids: CASSPELTSIYF.